The clone carrying this T cell receptor beta chain turned up a few times. The PCR made use of 60 Vbeta and 13 Jbeta primers. Clones were sequenced by immunoSEQ multiplex PCR, and TCRdb holds only the in-frame ones, with some missing. This table has about 130,000 clones, around 73% appearing once. The data belong to a study of cytomegalovirus exposure and HLA in healthy donors. J was trimmed by 5 bases and V by 7 bases; bases with no gene match: 8. The CDR3 loop spans 15 amino acids. Germline values: CDR1 MNHNS, CDR2 SASEGT. Material for sequencing was PBMCs. This sequence was found in a man aged 55-75 years in good health and CMV-seropositive. The genes are TRBV6-1 and TRBJ2-5; 12 bases fit TRBD2. The CDR3 region has the DNA TGTGCCAGCACCCGACTAGCGGGGGCAGGGGAGACCCAGTACTTC. Protein: CASTRLAGAGETQYF.